Shown below are 29 T cell receptor beta chains from a single sample sequenced in a study of resident and recirculating memory T cells in vitiligo. TCRdb's copy holds only in-frame clones and misses some; the assay was immunoSEQ multiplex PCR. This table has 60,000 to 80,000 clones, 80% to 95% appearing once. Sequencing input: blood. All receptors derive from a male donor with vitiligo.

The rearrangement joins TRBV27 to TRBJ2-5, with D perhaps matching TRBD1 (6 bases). This CDR3 is built from 17 residues. Trimming took 2 bases from V and 4 from J, leaving 20 bases between them. The V gene's germline CDR1 is MNHEY and CDR2 SMNVEV (reference sequence). CDR3 in DNA: TGTGCCAGCAGTTTACAGGCAGGGGCCCTGAGGGGAGAGACCCAGTACTTC. As protein: CASSLQAGALRGETQYF.

The rearrangement joins TRBV7-2 to TRBJ1-2, with a weak D call TRBD1 (6 bases). The CDR3 is 15 amino acids. Trimming removed 5 bases at V and 4 bases at J, with 17 bases between. Germline V gene data show CDR1 as SGHTA and CDR2 as FQGNSA. CDR3 residues: CASSLMTGSPYGYTF. In nucleotides, the CDR3 is TGTGCCAGCAGCCTGATGACAGGTTCTCCCTATGGCTACACCTTC.

V gene TRBV28 combines with J gene TRBJ1-2; D unresolved. There are 16 residues in the CDR3. Trimming removed 2 bases at V and 6 bases at J, with 19 bases between. Germline lookup yields CDR1 MDHEN and CDR2 SYDVKM. As DNA, the CDR3 is TGTGCCAGCAGTTTACCCCCCCGCAGGCACGATGATGGCTACACCTTC. It codes for CASSLPPRRHDDGYTF.

The J gene is TRBJ1-4, the V gene TRBV6-1; 7 bases are a match to TRBD1. Germline trimming cut 8 bases from V and 8 bases from J; bases unmatched to any gene: 14. CDR3 length equals 15 residues. Germline CDR1 MNHNS, CDR2 SASEGT. Here the CDR3 DNA reads TGTGCCAGCTGTAAGAGGACAGGAAGTGGCGAAAAACTGTTTTTT. Protein product: CASCKRTGSGEKLFF.

The V gene is TRBV6-1, the J gene TRBJ2-3; D gene unclear. Per the germline V gene, CDR1 is MNHNS and CDR2 is SASEGT. CDR3 size: 15 residues. V shed 0 bases and J shed 5 bases, with 12 bases lying between them. CDR3 DNA: TGTGCCAGCAGTGAAGCCGCACATTCCAGAGATACGCAGTATTTT. It translates to CASSEAAHSRDTQYF.

The chain employs TRBV6-6 and TRBJ2-3; TRBD2 is a possible D gene (5 bases). V lost 3 bases, J lost 0 bases, and 13 bases lay in between. CDR3 length equals 16 residues. Germline V gene lookup returns CDR1 MNHNY and CDR2 SVGAGI (reference sequence). CDR3 protein: CASSYWTGVSTDTQYF. The CDR3 region has the DNA TGTGCCAGCAGTTATTGGACTGGGGTTAGCACAGATACGCAGTATTTT.

The chain couples TRBV28 to TRBJ2-5; 8 positions agree with TRBD1. The CDR3 spans 15 residues. V trimming: 1 base; J trimming: 5 bases; junction bases outside the gene matches: 6. Germline assignment: CDR1 MDHEN and CDR2 SYDVKM. DNA for the CDR3: TGTGCCAGCAGTTTATTGACAGGGGACGGGGAGACCCAGTACTTC. Translation gives CASSLLTGDGETQYF.

The rearrangement uses TRBV5-6 and TRBJ2-3; possible D gene TRBD2, 6 bases. V shed 1 base and J shed 4 bases, with 7 bases lying between them. CDR1 and CDR2 (germline): SGHDT, YYEEEE. CDR3 length equals 13 residues. CDR3 residues: CASSLSGADTQYF. Written as DNA, the CDR3 is TGTGCCAGCAGCTTGTCGGGGGCAGATACGCAGTATTTT.

The chain employs TRBV19 and TRBJ2-5; 11 bases line up with TRBD2. V shed 5 bases, J shed 4 bases, and the junction held 6 bases outside the gene matches. In germline, CDR1 is LNHDA, CDR2 SQIVND (reference sequence). This CDR3 comprises 15 residues. The CDR3 reads CASSVIAGGGETQYF. Written as DNA, the CDR3 is TGTGCCAGTAGTGTCATAGCGGGGGGGGGAGAGACCCAGTACTTC.

The V gene is TRBV6-5, the J gene TRBJ1-5; D is unclear. The CDR3 has 14 residues. CDR1 MNHEY and CDR2 SVGAGI come from the germline V gene. Trimming removed 0 bases from V and 2 bases from J, with 5 bases in between. CDR3 region: CASSYSQGNQPQHF. The DNA for the CDR3 is TGTGCCAGCAGTTACTCTCAGGGCAATCAGCCCCAGCATTTT.

The chain carries TRBV7-7 and TRBJ2-2; possibly TRBD1 for D (5 bases). The V end was cut by 10 bases, the J end by 6 bases, with 15 bases between. Looked up from germline, CDR1 is SSHAT and CDR2 is FNYEAQ (reference sequence). The CDR3 totals 13 residues. DNA of the CDR3: TGTGCCATTGGGGCGGCCGTCGCCGGGGAGCTGTTTTTT. It encodes CAIGAAVAGELFF.

This chain links TRBV15 with TRBJ1-6, with a weak D call TRBD1 (5 bases). The CDR3 contains 14 residues. The V end was cut by 1 base, the J end by 8 bases, with 9 bases between. Germline V gene sequence: CDR1 LNHNV, CDR2 YYDKDF (reference sequence). The CDR3: CATSRGQGYSPLHF. Here the CDR3 DNA reads TGTGCCACCAGCAGAGGTCAGGGATATTCACCCCTCCACTTT. The complete variable domain, with remaining parts taken from reference TRBV15 and TRBJ1-6, reads DAMVIQNPRYQVTQFGKPVTLSCSQTLNHNVMYWYQQKSSQAPKLLFHYYDKDFNNEADTPDNFQSRRPNTSFCFLDIRSPGLGDTAMYLCATSRGQGYSPLHFGNGTRLTVT.

V gene TRBV15 combines with J gene TRBJ1-1; a weak D match, TRBD1 (5 bases). Trimming shortened V by 0 bases and J by 3 bases, and 8 bases separated the two germline ends. In germline, CDR1 is LNHNV, CDR2 YYDKDF (reference sequence). This CDR3 is built from 14 residues. CDR3 region: CATSRDRADTEAFF. DNA of the CDR3: TGTGCCACCAGCAGAGACAGGGCGGACACTGAAGCTTTCTTT.

The genes are TRBV27 and TRBJ1-1; TRBD1 is a possible D gene (6 bases). The V end was cut by 4 bases, the J end by 2 bases, with 17 bases between. The CDR3 covers 16 residues. Germline-derived CDR1 and CDR2 are MNHEY and SMNVEV (reference sequence). DNA of the CDR3: TGTGCCAGCAGTTACAGGGCAAGAGGTCTTAACACTGAAGCTTTCTTT. Translating gives CASSYRARGLNTEAFF.

V is TRBV19 and J is TRBJ2-1; a possible D gene is TRBD2 (5 bases). This CDR3 contains 16 residues. CDR1 is LNHDA and CDR2 is SQIVND in the germline V gene (reference sequence). V was trimmed by 6 bases and J by 4 bases, leaving 19 bases between them. The CDR3 region is CASRPSLGGLYNEQFF. CDR3 in DNA: TGTGCCAGTAGACCCTCCCTGGGCGGGCTATACAATGAGCAGTTCTTC. Using reference TRBV19 and TRBJ2-1 for the parts outside the CDR3, the full variable domain is DGGITQSPKYLFRKEGQNVTLSCEQNLNHDAMYWYRQDPGQGLRLIYYSQIVNDFQKGDIAEGYSVSREKKESFPLTVTSAQKNPTAFYLCASRPSLGGLYNEQFFGPGTRLTVL.

The CDR3 protein is CASSLDPGVVYGYTF. CDR3 DNA: TGTGCCAGCAGCTTAGATCCAGGGGTTGTGTATGGCTACACCTTC. This rearrangement joins TRBV11-2 to TRBJ1-2; TRBD1 is a possible D gene (6 bases). CDR3 length: 15 amino acids. Germline V gene sequence: CDR1 SGHAT, CDR2 FQNNGV. The V gene lost 0 bases and the J gene lost 5 bases, with 13 bases spanning the gap.

V usage is TRBV19 and J usage is TRBJ1-4, with D possibly matching TRBD1 (5 bases). CDR3 size: 17 residues. CDR1 and CDR2 from the germline V gene are LNHDA and SQIVND (reference sequence). V was cut by 5 bases and J by 0 bases, with 16 bases left in between. The CDR3 nucleotides read TGTGCCAGTAGTCGAAGAAAAACAGGAACAACTAATGAAAAACTGTTTTTT. It is translated as CASSRRKTGTTNEKLFF.

This chain uses TRBV5-4 with TRBJ2-3; D unclear. Germline CDR1 is SGHNT and CDR2 is YYREEE (reference sequence). Trimming took off 0 bases at V and 2 bases at J, with 10 bases between the two ends. There are 15 residues in the CDR3. CDR3 region: CASSLALPPTDTQYF. The CDR3 DNA follows: TGTGCCAGCAGCTTGGCCCTACCTCCCACAGATACGCAGTATTTT.

The chain recombines TRBV4-3 with TRBJ2-1; D perhaps matches TRBD2 (7 bases). Germline assignment: CDR1 LGHNA and CDR2 YSLEER. The CDR3 totals 17 residues. Trimming left V 4 bases short and J 3 bases short, with 19 bases between. The CDR3 coding sequence is TGCGCCAGCAGCCTTTCGGTGGAGGGGGGGGGCTACAATGAGCAGTTCTTC. As protein: CASSLSVEGGGYNEQFF.

The genes are TRBV18 and TRBJ2-7; 8 bases align to TRBD1. The CDR3 is made up of 15 amino acids. Germline-derived CDR1 and CDR2 are KGHSH and LQKENI. V shed 3 bases, J shed 5 bases, and the junction held 9 bases outside the gene matches. Written as DNA, the CDR3 is TGTGCCAGCTCACCGAGCGGACAGGGTATCAACGAGCAGTACTTC. The encoded protein is CASSPSGQGINEQYF.

The V call is TRBV6-1, the J call TRBJ2-3; 11 bases are shared with TRBD2. The V segment lost 7 bases and the J segment 5 bases; nucleotides outside the gene matches: 8. The germline CDR1 and CDR2 sequences are MNHNS and SASEGT. The CDR3 totals 15 residues. This CDR3 reads CASTLLAGAGDTQYF. CDR3 sequence (DNA): TGTGCCAGCACCTTACTAGCGGGGGCCGGAGATACGCAGTATTTT.

The chain links TRBV19 to TRBJ1-5, with D perhaps TRBD1 (6 bases). The CDR3 is made up of 15 amino acids. Trimming removed 5 bases from V and 0 bases from J, with 11 bases in between. CDR1 is LNHDA, CDR2 SQIVND, per germline (reference sequence). The CDR3 spells CASSSPRGSNQPQHF. Written as DNA, the CDR3 is TGTGCCAGTAGTTCCCCCAGGGGTAGCAATCAGCCCCAGCATTTT.

This chain joins TRBV4-1 and TRBJ2-7; 7 positions match TRBD1. After removal of 3 bases from V and 0 bases from J, the junction contained 5 bases not matched to a gene. Germline V lookup: CDR1 MGHRA, CDR2 YSYEKL. This CDR3 region has 15 residues. The CDR3 spells CASSQTGTVSYEQYF. CDR3 sequence (DNA): TGCGCCAGCAGCCAGACCGGGACAGTCTCCTACGAGCAGTACTTC.

A single count supports this clone. The rearrangement links TRBV29-1 to TRBJ2-1; 7 positions agree with TRBD1. After removal of 2 bases from V and 8 bases from J, the junction contained 9 bases not matched to a gene. Germline lookup yields CDR1 SQVTM and CDR2 ANQGSEA. This CDR3 has 14 residues. The CDR3 DNA sequence: TGCAGCGTTGAATCGGTACAGGGGCCCGATGAGCAGTTCTTC. Translation: CSVESVQGPDEQFF.

As regards this clone: The same CDR3 can be traced to other DNA sequences in this sample. This sequence joins TRBV7-9 and TRBJ2-3, with 8 bases lining up with TRBD2. V dropped 5 bases and J dropped 3; count of bases not matched to a gene: 4. CDR1 and CDR2 (germline): SEHNR, FQNEAQ (reference sequence). CDR3 length equals 14 residues. The CDR3 loop reads CASSPSGGTDTQYF. The CDR3 nucleotides are TGTGCCAGCAGCCCGAGCGGGGGAACAGATACGCAGTATTTT.

This chain joins TRBV19 and TRBJ1-5; a weak D match, TRBD1 (6 bases). V was shortened by 6 bases and J by 6 bases, with 12 bases between the two germline ends. CDR1 is LNHDA and CDR2 is SQIVND in the germline V gene (reference sequence). This CDR3 has 13 amino acids. This chain's CDR3 is CASSHREGQPQHF. The DNA for the CDR3 is TGTGCCAGTAGCCACAGGGAGGGTCAGCCCCAGCATTTT. The full variable domain, rest sourced from reference TRBV19 and TRBJ1-5, is DGGITQSPKYLFRKEGQNVTLSCEQNLNHDAMYWYRQDPGQGLRLIYYSQIVNDFQKGDIAEGYSVSREKKESFPLTVTSAQKNPTAFYLCASSHREGQPQHFGDGTRLSIL.

The chain couples TRBV7-3 to TRBJ2-7; 9 bases match TRBD2. The CDR3 sequence is 14 residues long. J was trimmed by 6 bases and V by 5 bases; bases with no gene match: 8. CDR1 is SGHTA and CDR2 is FQGTGA in the germline V gene. The CDR3 region has the DNA TGTGCCAGCAGCCCCAGCGGGGGGTCTCGCGAGCAGTACTTC. This sequence encodes CASSPSGGSREQYF.

The J gene is TRBJ1-1, the V gene TRBV29-1, with D hard to call. V shed 8 bases and J shed 0 bases, with 7 bases lying between them. The CDR3 consists of 11 residues. Looked up from germline, CDR1 is SQVTM and CDR2 is ANQGSEA. The CDR3 loop reads CSLILNTEAFF. In DNA, the CDR3 is TGCAGCCTAATACTGAACACTGAAGCTTTCTTT.

The chain combines TRBV6-1 with TRBJ1-6, with 9 bases aligning to TRBD1. Germline V gene data show CDR1 as MNHNS and CDR2 as SASEGT. The CDR3 has 16 residues. V was clipped by 4 bases and J by 5 bases; unmatched bases: 6. CDR3 amino acids: CASSGRDRVNNSPLHF. CDR3 in DNA: TGTGCCAGCAGTGGCCGGGACAGGGTTAATAATTCACCCCTCCACTTT.